A selection of T cell receptor beta chains follows, all from one sample in a study of CD8 T cells in ankylosing spondylitis. TCRdb re-derived calls from the 5' RACE reads in MiXCR, one entry per CDR3 protein. The sample consists of 350,000 to 450,000 distinct CDR3 sequences, 20% to 30% of them appearing once. The sequenced material came from blood, either unsorted or a sorted T cell fraction (not recorded which). These TCRs come from a male donor with ankylosing spondylitis. Each CDR3 is given with its conserved first and last residue. Fields, in order: clone size, V gene, D gene, J gene, CDR3 DNA, CDR3 protein. A D gene is named only where the DNA matches it firmly. The listing skips clone size in some rows; elsewhere it reads once, few, many or a size class.

few	TRBV2	TRBD1	TRBJ1-2	TGTGCCAGCAGCCTTAGACAGGGAAACTATGGCTACACCTTC	CASSLRQGNYGYTF
.	TRBV5-1	TRBD1	TRBJ2-5	TGCGCCAGCAGCTTGAGGACAGGGAGAAGACTAGGTGGCCAGTACTTC	CASSLRTGRRLGGQYF
.	TRBV24-1	.	TRBJ2-2	TGTGCCACCAGTGATTTGGGAGGACCCCACACCGGGGAGCTGTTTTTT	CATSDLGGPHTGELFF
.	TRBV7-2	TRBD1	TRBJ2-7	TGTGCCAGCAGCCCAAGGGACAGGGCATACGAGCAGTACTTC	CASSPRDRAYEQYF
.	TRBV15	.	TRBJ1-5	TGTGCCACCAGCAGAGATCTTGCTAGTTACTTGCCCCAGCATTTT	CATSRDLASYLPQHF
.	TRBV3-1	.	TRBJ1-2	TGTGCCAGCAGCCAACCATTGGCCTATGGCTACACCTTC	CASSQPLAYGYTF
.	TRBV19	.	TRBJ1-5	TGTGCCAGTAGTACCGTCGTGACGGCAGGGGGCAATCAGCCCCAGCATTTT	CASSTVVTAGGNQPQHF
.	TRBV11-2	TRBD1	TRBJ1-4	TGTGCCAGCAGCTCGACTCTCGTAGGACAGGGGGCAACTAATGAAAAACTGTTTTTT	CASSSTLVGQGATNEKLFF
many	TRBV12-3/TRBV12-4	.	TRBJ2-1	TGTGCCAGCAGTTGGCGCTCCTACAATGAGCAGTTCTTC	CASSWRSYNEQFF
many	TRBV7-9	TRBD1	TRBJ1-4	TGTGCCAGCAGCTTGCGACAGGGAAATAATGAAAAACTGTTTTTT	CASSLRQGNNEKLFF
few	TRBV30	.	TRBJ1-2	TGTGCCTGGAACACTCTCTATGGCTACACCTTC	CAWNTLYGYTF
.	TRBV20-1	TRBD2	TRBJ2-5	TGCAGTGCTAGTCGGGCGGGAGTGGAGGAGACCCAGTACTTC	CSASRAGVEETQYF
few	TRBV12-3/TRBV12-4	.	TRBJ2-2	TGTGCCAGCAGTCCTTCAGTGGGCACCGGGGAGCTGTTTTTT	CASSPSVGTGELFF
.	TRBV10-3	TRBD2	TRBJ2-1	TGTGCCATCAGTGTTCTGGCGGGAGGACAATCTAGTGAGCAGTTCTTC	CAISVLAGGQSSEQFF
.	TRBV7-8	.	TRBJ1-1	TGTGCCAGCAGCTTCTTAAAGGGTGGAGACACTGAAGCTTTCTTT	CASSFLKGGDTEAFF
.	TRBV7-9	.	TRBJ1-2	TGTGCCAGCAGCGATCACCGGGACCGTGGGGGGTCCTGGGGCTACACCTTC	CASSDHRDRGGSWGYTF
.	TRBV20-1	.	TRBJ1-5	TGCAGTGCTGGGGGAGGGGTTTCGCCCCAGCATTTT	CSAGGGVSPQHF
.	TRBV20-1	.	TRBJ2-3	TGCAGTGCTAGTCGGCAGGGTAGCACAGATACGCAGTATTTT	CSASRQGSTDTQYF
few	TRBV15	.	TRBJ2-5	TGTGCCACCAGCAGAGATCCTTTGGGAGCGACATTAGAGACCCAGTACTTC	CATSRDPLGATLETQYF
few	TRBV7-6	.	TRBJ2-1	TGTGCCAGCAGCCCAATACCGGCGGCCTCCTACAATGAGCAGTTCTTC	CASSPIPAASYNEQFF
.	TRBV5-1	TRBD2	TRBJ2-1	TGCGCCAGCAGCTCCTCTAGCGGGAGGGCCTACAATGAGCAGTTCTTC	CASSSSSGRAYNEQFF
.	TRBV29-1	.	TRBJ2-1	TGCAGCGTGGGCGGCTTTGAGCAGTTCTTC	CSVGGFEQFF
.	TRBV5-1	TRBD2	TRBJ2-2	TGCGCCAGCAGCTTGAATTATCGGGAGGGCCTGCGGACCGGGGAGCTGTTTTTT	CASSLNYREGLRTGELFF
few	TRBV7-2	TRBD1	TRBJ2-7	TGTGCCAGCAGCATGAGGACAGGGGACTACGAGCAGTACTTC	CASSMRTGDYEQYF
.	TRBV5-1	TRBD2	TRBJ2-1	TGCGCCAGCAGCCCCACCCTAGCGGGCTACAATGAGCAGTTCTTC	CASSPTLAGYNEQFF
.	TRBV7-9	.	TRBJ2-1	TGTGCCAGCAGCTCCGGGGTATCGGGGTTCTTC	CASSSGVSGFF
.	TRBV4-1	TRBD1	TRBJ2-1	TGCGCCAGCAGCCCAAGGCAGGGGGCGCGTTACAATGAGCAGTTCTTC	CASSPRQGARYNEQFF
few	TRBV9	.	TRBJ2-2	TGTGCCAGTTCGAGGGGTAACGCGAACACCGGGGAGCTGTTTTTT	CASSRGNANTGELFF
.	TRBV6-1	.	TRBJ2-5	TGTGCCAGCAGATTCCGCGGAGGGAACTTCCAAGAGACCCAGTACTTC	CASRFRGGNFQETQYF
few	TRBV5-1	.	TRBJ2-7	TGCGCCAGCTTGGCCGAAGGGACTTTGAGCGAGCAGTACTTC	CASLAEGTLSEQYF
few	TRBV5-1	.	TRBJ2-3	TGCGCCAGCAGCTGGAGGACCAACTCCCCCACAGATACGCAGTATTTT	CASSWRTNSPTDTQYF
few	TRBV19	.	TRBJ2-1	TGTGCCAGTATGCGGACAGACTCCTACAATGAGCAGTTCTTC	CASMRTDSYNEQFF
.	TRBV5-1	.	TRBJ2-5	TGCGCCAGCAGCCGGGAAGGGGGAACAGAGACCCAGTACTTC	CASSREGGTETQYF
few	TRBV7-2	.	TRBJ2-3	TGTGCCAGCAGCTTAGCGAGGACCAGGTTGGGAGATACGCAGTATTTT	CASSLARTRLGDTQYF
.	TRBV5-1	.	TRBJ2-2	TGCGCCACCTCAACGGGGCAGATAAACACCGGGGAGCTGTTTTTT	CATSTGQINTGELFF
.	TRBV20-1	TRBD2	TRBJ2-3	TGCAGTGATCTACTAGCGGGAGTAGGAGATACGCAGTATTTT	CSDLLAGVGDTQYF